A selection of T cell receptor beta chains follows, all from one sample in a study of cytomegalovirus exposure and HLA in healthy donors. Profiled with immunoSEQ multiplex PCR; TCRdb holds only in-frame clones, not every one. Of around 80,000 clones in the sample, over 70% were seen once. Sequenced sample: PBMCs. The receptors stem from a man aged 40-49 years in good health and CMV-seropositive. The CDR3 runs from the conserved cysteine through the conserved F or W. Fields, in order: clone size, D gene, J gene, V gene, CDR3 DNA, CDR3 protein. A D gene is named only where the DNA matches it firmly. Part of the rows lack a size; the others show once, few, many or a class for expanded clones.

NA | NA | TRBJ2-3 | TRBV5-1 | TGCGCCAGCAGCCTGCAAACCTTACCTGAGACAGGGACTAGCACAGATACGCAGTATTTT | CASSLQTLPETGTSTDTQYF
NA | TRBD2 | TRBJ2-1 | TRBV7-2 | TGTGCCAGCAGCAGAAAACTAGCGGGAGGGGCCTACAATGAGCAGTTCTTC | CASSRKLAGGAYNEQFF
NA | NA | TRBJ1-1 | TRBV25-1 | TGTGCCAGCACCTCGAGCACTGAAGCTTTCTTT | CASTSSTEAFF
NA | NA | TRBJ1-2 | TRBV5-4 | TGTGCCAGCAGCTTGGGAACGGATGCCGCTAGTAACTATGGCTACACCTTC | CASSLGTDAASNYGYTF
NA | TRBD1 | TRBJ2-2 | TRBV19 | TGTGCCAGTAGGGGACAGGTTGCGAACACCGGGGAGCTGTTTTTT | CASRGQVANTGELFF
NA | NA | TRBJ2-7 | TRBV18 | TGTGCCAGCTCACTAGCAGACTCCTCCTACGAGCAGTACTTC | CASSLADSSYEQYF
few | NA | TRBJ1-5 | TRBV30 | TGTGCCTGGAGTTCCCCACGGGGGGCTGATAATCAGCCCCAGCATTTT | CAWSSPRGADNQPQHF
NA | TRBD1 | TRBJ2-5 | TRBV2 | TGTGCCAGCAGTCGGGACAGGGGGGGGGAGACCCAGTACTTC | CASSRDRGGETQYF
NA | TRBD1 | TRBJ2-1 | TRBV27 | TGTGCCAGCAGTTTTTCCCAGGGGGCTTGGAATGAGCAGTTCTTC | CASSFSQGAWNEQFF
NA | NA | TRBJ1-5 | TRBV6-1 | TGTGCCAGCAGCGCCGGGGTTAGCAATCAGCCCCAGCATTTT | CASSAGVSNQPQHF
once | NA | TRBJ2-7 | TRBV30 | TGTGCCTGGGGCTCGGGTCTTACCTACGAGCAGTACTTC | CAWGSGLTYEQYF
NA | NA | TRBJ1-3 | TRBV30 | TGTGCCTGGAGTACAGGGTCGGGAAACACCATATATTTT | CAWSTGSGNTIYF
NA | NA | TRBJ1-3 | TRBV6-1 | TGTGCCAGCAGTGACGGCCGGGGCTCTGGAAACACCATATATTTT | CASSDGRGSGNTIYF
few | NA | TRBJ1-3 | TRBV30 | TGTGCCTGGAGTGTTCACGGGGGGTTCGGGCCCGGAAACACCATATATTTT | CAWSVHGGFGPGNTIYF
NA | NA | TRBJ1-2 | TRBV27 | TGTGCCAGCAGTTTATATGAGGGAGACTATGGCTACACCTTC | CASSLYEGDYGYTF
NA | TRBD1 | TRBJ1-1 | TRBV10-1 | TGCGCCAGCAGCCCCGGACAGGGGGCGTCGAACACTGAAGCTTTCTTT | CASSPGQGASNTEAFF
NA | TRBD2 | TRBJ2-5 | TRBV5-1 | TGCGCCAGCAGCATGGGACTAGCGGGGGGGGAGACCCAGTACTTC | CASSMGLAGGETQYF
NA | NA | TRBJ1-1 | TRBV19 | TGTGCCAGTAGTACAGGGGAGGGAAACACTGAAGCTTTCTTT | CASSTGEGNTEAFF
NA | NA | TRBJ1-3 | TRBV7-2 | TGTGCCAGCAGCTTATTCTTTGGGGGGTCTGGAAACACCATATATTTT | CASSLFFGGSGNTIYF
NA | TRBD2 | TRBJ2-1 | TRBV4-3 | TGCGCCAGCAGCCAAGGGCTAGCGGGGGCCTACAATGAGCAGTTCTTC | CASSQGLAGAYNEQFF
NA | NA | TRBJ2-7 | TRBV7-8 | TGTGCCAGCAGCCCCCGTAGGACAGCGACCTACGAGCAGTACTTC | CASSPRRTATYEQYF
medium-sized | NA | TRBJ2-2 | TRBV28 | TGTGCCAGCAGTACTCCAACCGGGGAGCTGTTTTTT | CASSTPTGELFF
few | TRBD2 | TRBJ2-5 | TRBV11-3 | TGTGCCAGCAGCCCGGGGGGGGCTAGCGGGAGGTACCAAGAGACCCAGTACTTC | CASSPGGASGRYQETQYF
NA | TRBD1 | TRBJ2-7 | TRBV6-1 | TGTGCCAGCAGTTCACCGGACAGGGATGCCTACGAGCAGTACTTC | CASSSPDRDAYEQYF
NA | NA | TRBJ1-3 | TRBV9 | TGTGCCAGCAGCCTTCGCGAGGGAAACACCATATATTTT | CASSLREGNTIYF
NA | NA | TRBJ2-3 | TRBV29-1 | TGCAGCGTTTTTGATGACGCAGGTACGCAGTATTTT | CSVFDDAGTQYF